A selection of T cell receptor beta chains follows, all from one sample in a study of blood T cell repertoires in COVID-19. Repertoires were generated with immunoSEQ multiplex PCR, while TCRdb's copy carries only in-frame clones and drops some. The profile shows about 180,000 clones, roughly nine tenths of them singletons. The sequencing sample was made of peripheral blood. These receptors originate from a man aged 18 to 30 who had recovered from COVID-19. Both conserved end residues are part of each CDR3. The D gene is left open where the match is weak. Clone size appears in some rows only: once, few, many, or a class for an expanded clone.

J: TRBJ2-7; size: -; V: TRBV6-5; D: TRBD1; DNA: TGTGCCAGCAGTTACTCGGGGACAGGAACCTACGAGCAGTACTTC; CDR3: CASSYSGTGTYEQYF
J: TRBJ2-1; size: -; V: TRBV10-2; D: TRBD2; DNA: TGCGCCAGCAGTGAGGAAGGTGGGGGGGATGAGCAGTTCTTC; CDR3: CASSEEGGGDEQFF
J: TRBJ1-3; size: -; V: TRBV5-1; D: -; DNA: TGCGCCAGCAGCCCCCAGGTCTCTGGAAACACCATATATTTT; CDR3: CASSPQVSGNTIYF
J: TRBJ1-6; size: few; V: TRBV7-9; D: TRBD1; DNA: TGTGCCAGCAGCTATAACGGACAGGGCGGGTTGAGTTCACCCCTCCACTTT; CDR3: CASSYNGQGGLSSPLHF
J: TRBJ1-2; size: -; V: TRBV6-4; D: -; DNA: TGTGCCAGCACATTAGGGGCAGACCCCTATGGCTACACCTTC; CDR3: CASTLGADPYGYTF
J: TRBJ1-1; size: -; V: TRBV10-3; D: TRBD1; DNA: TGTGCCATCACAGGACAGGAAAAGAACACTGAAGCTTTCTTT; CDR3: CAITGQEKNTEAFF
J: TRBJ2-7; size: -; V: TRBV9; D: TRBD1; DNA: TGTGCCAGCAGCTTCGGACAGGGGACAGGCTACGAGCAGTACTTC; CDR3: CASSFGQGTGYEQYF
J: TRBJ2-3; size: once; V: TRBV4-3; D: -; DNA: TGCGCCAGCAGCCCAGTGGGGGAGGGCACAGATACGCAGTATTTT; CDR3: CASSPVGEGTDTQYF
J: TRBJ2-3; size: -; V: TRBV7-8; D: -; DNA: TGTGCCAGCAGCTTAGAACTGGGAGGACCCGGGGTGGCAGATACGCAGTATTTT; CDR3: CASSLELGGPGVADTQYF
J: TRBJ2-1; size: -; V: TRBV11-2; D: TRBD2; DNA: TGTGCCAGCAGCACGAAGATGCTAGCGGGAGGGCCACCCTACAATGAGCAGTTCTTC; CDR3: CASSTKMLAGGPPYNEQFF
J: TRBJ2-7; size: -; V: TRBV7-8; D: TRBD2; DNA: TGTGCCAGCAGCTTAGGGGCTCGGGGGGTACACGAGCAGTACTTC; CDR3: CASSLGARGVHEQYF
J: TRBJ2-5; size: -; V: TRBV28; D: TRBD2; DNA: TGTGCCAGCACCCTTCTTAGCGGGAGGGCCGGGACCCAGTACTTC; CDR3: CASTLLSGRAGTQYF
J: TRBJ1-5; size: -; V: TRBV7-8; D: TRBD1; DNA: TGTGCCAGCAGCGCGACAGGGGCGGAGGGGCCCCAGCATTTT; CDR3: CASSATGAEGPQHF
J: TRBJ2-3; size: -; V: TRBV9; D: TRBD2; DNA: TGTGCCAGCAGCGGACTAGCGGGATTGTCAGATACGCAGTATTTT; CDR3: CASSGLAGLSDTQYF
J: TRBJ2-7; size: -; V: TRBV6-5; D: TRBD2; DNA: TGTGCCAGCAGGGATGCTAGCGGGGCTTTCTACGAGCAGTACTTC; CDR3: CASRDASGAFYEQYF
J: TRBJ2-1; size: -; V: TRBV28; D: TRBD2; DNA: TGTGCCAGCAGTCCCGCAGCGGGAGGGCGTAATGAGCAGTTCTTC; CDR3: CASSPAAGGRNEQFF
J: TRBJ1-6; size: -; V: TRBV28; D: -; DNA: TGTGCCAGCCTTATCTCCTATAATTCACCCCTCCACTTT; CDR3: CASLISYNSPLHF
J: TRBJ2-2; size: -; V: TRBV10-3; D: -; DNA: TGTGCCATCAGTGGGGACTTCACCGGGGAGCTGTTTTTT; CDR3: CAISGDFTGELFF
J: TRBJ2-2; size: -; V: TRBV19; D: -; DNA: TGTGCCAGTAGTAAAATGGGCCCCGGGGAGCTGTTTTTT; CDR3: CASSKMGPGELFF
J: TRBJ1-4; size: -; V: TRBV2; D: TRBD1; DNA: TGTGCCAGCAGTCCAACAGGGGGCCAAAGGTTGCTGGCAACTAATGAAAAACTGTTTTTT; CDR3: CASSPTGGQRLLATNEKLFF
J: TRBJ1-1; size: -; V: TRBV5-1; D: -; DNA: TGCGCCAGCAGCTTGACTCAGGGCGGCACTGAAGCTTTCTTT; CDR3: CASSLTQGGTEAFF
J: TRBJ1-1; size: -; V: TRBV9; D: TRBD1; DNA: TGTGCCAGCAGCGTAGGGACAGGGGGTCACACTGAAGCTTTCTTT; CDR3: CASSVGTGGHTEAFF
J: TRBJ2-1; size: once; V: TRBV6-5; D: -; DNA: TGTGCCAGCAGGATCGGACTGGCCTCCTACAATGAGCAGTTCTTC; CDR3: CASRIGLASYNEQFF
J: TRBJ1-1; size: -; V: TRBV2; D: TRBD1; DNA: TGTGCCAGACAGGGGAACTTGGGGAGGAACACTGAAGCTTTCTTT; CDR3: CARQGNLGRNTEAFF
J: TRBJ1-2; size: -; V: TRBV27; D: -; DNA: TGTGCCAGCAGTTTAGGGCCGTTCTATGGCTACACCTTC; CDR3: CASSLGPFYGYTF
J: TRBJ2-2; size: -; V: TRBV10-1; D: -; DNA: TGCGCCAGCGGGAGTCAGGCCGGGGAGCTGTTTTTT; CDR3: CASGSQAGELFF
J: TRBJ1-1; size: -; V: TRBV12-3/TRBV12-4; D: -; DNA: TGTGCCAGCAGTTTCGAAGGAGGGACTGAAGCTTTCTTT; CDR3: CASSFEGGTEAFF
J: TRBJ2-3; size: -; V: TRBV10-3; D: -; DNA: TGTGCCATCAGTGAAATGGACAAGCTGGGTCAAGATACGCAGTATTTT; CDR3: CAISEMDKLGQDTQYF
J: TRBJ1-5; size: -; V: TRBV19; D: -; DNA: TGTGCCAGTAGTTTGGCAGATAGCAATCAGCCCCAGCATTTT; CDR3: CASSLADSNQPQHF
J: TRBJ2-5; size: -; V: TRBV3-1/TRBV3-2; D: -; DNA: TGTGCCAGCAGCCAAGATCTAGACAGGAGAGAGACCCAGTACTTC; CDR3: CASSQDLDRRETQYF
J: TRBJ1-5; size: once; V: TRBV7-9; D: TRBD1; DNA: TGTGCCAGCAGCGCAGGGGGTTCAAATCAGCCCCAGCATTTT; CDR3: CASSAGGSNQPQHF
J: TRBJ2-7; size: -; V: TRBV6-2/TRBV6-3; D: TRBD2; DNA: TGTGCCAGCAGCCCGGGACTAGGTATCTTCTACGAGCAGTACTTC; CDR3: CASSPGLGIFYEQYF
J: TRBJ2-7; size: -; V: TRBV30; D: TRBD2; DNA: TGTGCCTGGAGTGCTAGCGGGGCCTACGAGCAGTACTTC; CDR3: CAWSASGAYEQYF
J: TRBJ2-7; size: -; V: TRBV6-5; D: -; DNA: TGTGCCAGCAGCTATAACGAGCAGTACTTC; CDR3: CASSYNEQYF
J: TRBJ2-1; size: -; V: TRBV5-4; D: TRBD2; DNA: TGTGCCAGCAGCTTCGATAGCGGGGCTCACAATGAGCAGTTCTTC; CDR3: CASSFDSGAHNEQFF
J: TRBJ2-1; size: -; V: TRBV3-1/TRBV3-2; D: TRBD2; DNA: TGTGCCAGCTCCCGCCGGGGGGCTAGCGGGGGAAATGAGCAGTTCTTC; CDR3: CASSRRGASGGNEQFF
J: TRBJ2-1; size: -; V: TRBV6-5; D: -; DNA: TGTGCCAGCAGAACCCTCCGGAGCTCCTACAATGAGCAGTTCTTC; CDR3: CASRTLRSSYNEQFF
J: TRBJ2-3; size: -; V: TRBV27; D: TRBD1; DNA: TGTGCCAGCAGTTTATCCGGGACAGGCTATACGCAGTATTTT; CDR3: CASSLSGTGYTQYF
J: TRBJ2-1; size: -; V: TRBV6-5; D: TRBD1; DNA: TGTGCCAGCAGCCGCGAGACAGGGGCCGAGCAGTTCTTC; CDR3: CASSRETGAEQFF
J: TRBJ1-1; size: -; V: TRBV5-1; D: -; DNA: TGCGCCAGCAGCTTAGGGGACATGAGTCGTACTGAAGCTTTCTTT; CDR3: CASSLGDMSRTEAFF
J: TRBJ2-7; size: -; V: TRBV28; D: TRBD1; DNA: TGTGCCAGCAGCCTTCCCCGGGACAGGGGATTGTACGAGCAGTACTTC; CDR3: CASSLPRDRGLYEQYF
J: TRBJ2-3; size: once; V: TRBV2; D: TRBD2; DNA: TGTGCCAGCTCCGGGACTAGCGGGCCACCGGATACGCAGTATTTT; CDR3: CASSGTSGPPDTQYF
J: TRBJ1-5; size: once; V: TRBV12-3/TRBV12-4; D: -; DNA: TGTGCCAGCAGTTTCGGGGATCAGCCCCAGCATTTT; CDR3: CASSFGDQPQHF
J: TRBJ1-2; size: -; V: TRBV7-2; D: -; DNA: TGTGCCAGCAGCTCTCCCTCCTTTAACTATGGCTACACCTTC; CDR3: CASSSPSFNYGYTF
J: TRBJ2-1; size: -; V: TRBV24-1; D: TRBD2; DNA: TGTGCCACCAGTGATGCGACTAGCGGCTCCTACAATGAGCAGTTCTTC; CDR3: CATSDATSGSYNEQFF